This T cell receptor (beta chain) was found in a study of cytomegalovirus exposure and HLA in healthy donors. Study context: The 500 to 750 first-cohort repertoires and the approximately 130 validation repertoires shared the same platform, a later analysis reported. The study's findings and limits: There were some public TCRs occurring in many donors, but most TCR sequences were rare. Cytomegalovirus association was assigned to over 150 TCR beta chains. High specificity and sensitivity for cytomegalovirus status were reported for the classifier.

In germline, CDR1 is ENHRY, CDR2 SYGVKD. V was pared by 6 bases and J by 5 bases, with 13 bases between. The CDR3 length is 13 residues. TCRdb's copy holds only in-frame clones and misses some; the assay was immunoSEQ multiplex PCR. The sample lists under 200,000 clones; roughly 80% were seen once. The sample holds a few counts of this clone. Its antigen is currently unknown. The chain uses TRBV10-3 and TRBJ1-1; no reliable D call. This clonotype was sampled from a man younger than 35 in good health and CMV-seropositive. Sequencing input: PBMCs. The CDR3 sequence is CAIRGDGGTEAFF. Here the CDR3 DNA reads TGTGCCATCAGGGGAGACGGCGGGACTGAAGCTTTCTTT.